This TCR beta chain stems from a study of blood T cell repertoires in COVID-19. Sequenced by immunoSEQ multiplex PCR; TCRdb stores in-frame clones only, minus some. The sample consists of over 150,000 clones, about four fifths of them appearing once. CDR1 is SGHRS and CDR2 is YFSETQ in the germline V gene. This CDR3 contains 18 residues. Trimming cost V 7 bases and J 1 base; bases outside gene matches: 12. The V gene is TRBV5-1, the J gene TRBJ2-1; 12 bases align to TRBD2. Sequencing input: PBMCs or T cells enriched from blood (not recorded which). This receptor was taken from a woman in her sixties or seventies who had recovered from COVID-19. The chain's CDR3 is CASAIRTSGGTSYNEQFF. CDR3 in DNA: TGCGCCAGCGCGATCCGTACTAGCGGGGGGACATCCTACAATGAGCAGTTCTTC.